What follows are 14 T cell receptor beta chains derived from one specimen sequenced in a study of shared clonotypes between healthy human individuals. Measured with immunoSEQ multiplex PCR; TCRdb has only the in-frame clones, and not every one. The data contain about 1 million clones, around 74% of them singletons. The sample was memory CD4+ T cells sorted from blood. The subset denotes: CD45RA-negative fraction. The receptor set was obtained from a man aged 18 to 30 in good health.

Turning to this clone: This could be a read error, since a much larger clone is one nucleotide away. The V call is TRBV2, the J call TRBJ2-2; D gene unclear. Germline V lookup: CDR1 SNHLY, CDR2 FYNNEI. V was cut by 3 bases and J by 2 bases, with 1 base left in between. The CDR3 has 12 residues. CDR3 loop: CASSDNTGELFF. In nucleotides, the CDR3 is TGTGCCAGCAGTGATAACACCGGGGAGCTGTTTTTT.

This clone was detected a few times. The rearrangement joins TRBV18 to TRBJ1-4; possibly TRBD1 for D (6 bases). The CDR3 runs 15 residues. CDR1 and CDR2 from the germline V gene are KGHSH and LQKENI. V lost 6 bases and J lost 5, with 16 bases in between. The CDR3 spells CASSPTVGGNEKLFF. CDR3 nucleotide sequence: TGTGCCAGCTCCCCTACGGTGGGGGGCAATGAAAAACTGTTTTTT.

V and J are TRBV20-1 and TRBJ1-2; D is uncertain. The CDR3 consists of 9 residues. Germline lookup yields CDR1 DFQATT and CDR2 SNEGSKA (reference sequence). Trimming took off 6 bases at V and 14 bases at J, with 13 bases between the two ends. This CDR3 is CSAYPFGTF. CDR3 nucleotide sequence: TGCAGTGCGTACCCCTTTGGGACCTTC.

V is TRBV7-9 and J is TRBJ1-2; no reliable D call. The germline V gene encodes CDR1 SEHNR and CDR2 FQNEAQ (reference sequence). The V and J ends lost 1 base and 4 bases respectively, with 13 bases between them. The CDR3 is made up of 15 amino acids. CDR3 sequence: CASSLEAGGAYGYTF. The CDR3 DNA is TGTGCCAGCAGCTTAGAGGCAGGAGGAGCCTATGGCTACACCTTC.

CDR3 sequence (DNA): TGTGCCAGCAGCTTAGAACTAGGGGGCTACGAGCAGTACTTC. Protein: CASSLELGGYEQYF. The rearrangement uses TRBV7-2 and TRBJ2-7; possible D gene TRBD1, 6 bases. The germline V gene has CDR1 SGHTA and CDR2 FQGNSA. V was trimmed by 1 base and J by 3 bases, leaving 10 bases between them. The CDR3 consists of 14 residues.

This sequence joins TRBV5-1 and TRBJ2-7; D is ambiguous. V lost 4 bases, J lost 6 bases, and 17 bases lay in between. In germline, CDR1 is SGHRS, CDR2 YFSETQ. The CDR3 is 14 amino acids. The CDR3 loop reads CASSLLPSKGEQYF. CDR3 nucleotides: TGCGCCAGCAGCCTGTTACCCTCCAAGGGCGAGCAGTACTTC. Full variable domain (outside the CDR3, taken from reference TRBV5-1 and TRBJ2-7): KAGVTQTPRYLIKTRGQQVTLSCSPISGHRSVSWYQQTPGQGLQFLFEYFSETQRNKGNFPGRFSGRQFSNSRSEMNVSTLELGDSALYLCASSLLPSKGEQYFGPGTRLTVT.

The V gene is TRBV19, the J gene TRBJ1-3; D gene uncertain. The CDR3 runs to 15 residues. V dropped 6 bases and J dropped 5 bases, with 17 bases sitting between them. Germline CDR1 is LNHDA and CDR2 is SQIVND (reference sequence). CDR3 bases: TGTGCCAGTAGAGGCGAGGGTAATCAAAGAAACACCATATATTTT. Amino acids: CASRGEGNQRNTIYF.

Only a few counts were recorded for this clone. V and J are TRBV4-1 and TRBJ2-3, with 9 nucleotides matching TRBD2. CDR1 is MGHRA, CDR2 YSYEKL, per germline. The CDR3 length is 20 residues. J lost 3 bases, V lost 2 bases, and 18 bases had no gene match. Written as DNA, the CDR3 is TGCGCCAGCAGCCAAATGTCCAAACCGGTTACTAGCGGGTGGACAGATACGCAGTATTTT. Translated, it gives CASSQMSKPVTSGWTDTQYF.

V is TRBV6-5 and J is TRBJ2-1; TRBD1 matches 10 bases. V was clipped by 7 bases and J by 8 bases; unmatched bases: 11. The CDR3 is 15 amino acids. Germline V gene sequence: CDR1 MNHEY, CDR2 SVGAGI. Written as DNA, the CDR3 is TGTGCCAGCAAAATGACCGGGACAGGGGTTTATGAGCAGTTCTTC. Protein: CASKMTGTGVYEQFF.

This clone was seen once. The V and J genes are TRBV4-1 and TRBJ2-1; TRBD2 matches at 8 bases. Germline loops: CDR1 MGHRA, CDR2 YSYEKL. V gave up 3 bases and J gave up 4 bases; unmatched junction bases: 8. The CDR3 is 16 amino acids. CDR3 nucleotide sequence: TGCGCCAGCAGCCACCGGGGGGGAATAGGGTACAATGAGCAGTTCTTC. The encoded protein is CASSHRGGIGYNEQFF.

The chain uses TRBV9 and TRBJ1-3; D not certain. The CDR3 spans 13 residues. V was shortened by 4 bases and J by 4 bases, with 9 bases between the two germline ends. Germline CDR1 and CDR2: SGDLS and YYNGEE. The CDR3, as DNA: TGTGCCAGCAGCTTGACGACCGGAAACACCATATATTTT. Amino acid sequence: CASSLTTGNTIYF.

The chain's CDR3 is CASIQGGSSYEQYF. CDR3 bases: TGTGCCAGCATCCAGGGAGGGAGCTCCTACGAGCAGTACTTC. The V and J genes are TRBV6-1 and TRBJ2-7, with 7 bases lining up with TRBD2. Germline V gives CDR1 MNHNS, CDR2 SASEGT. This CDR3 has 14 residues. Losses at the gene ends were 7 bases for V and 0 bases for J; bases not matched to a gene: 6.

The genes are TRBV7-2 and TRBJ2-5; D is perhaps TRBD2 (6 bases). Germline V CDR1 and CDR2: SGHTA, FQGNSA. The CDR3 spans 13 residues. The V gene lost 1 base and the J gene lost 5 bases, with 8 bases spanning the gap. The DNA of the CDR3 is TGTGCCAGCAGCTTAGGGGAGGTGGAGACCCAGTACTTC. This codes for CASSLGEVETQYF.

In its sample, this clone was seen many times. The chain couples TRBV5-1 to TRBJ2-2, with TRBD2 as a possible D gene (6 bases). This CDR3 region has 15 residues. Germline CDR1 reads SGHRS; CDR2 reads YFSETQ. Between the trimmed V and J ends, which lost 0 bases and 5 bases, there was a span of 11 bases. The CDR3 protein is CASSLVEGRTGELFF. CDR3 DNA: TGCGCCAGCAGCTTGGTGGAGGGACGGACCGGGGAGCTGTTTTTT.